Below, 5 T cell receptor beta chains from the same sample are listed, as sequenced in a study of blood T cell repertoires in COVID-19. Clones were sequenced by immunoSEQ multiplex PCR, and TCRdb holds only the in-frame ones, with some missing. Here the sample spans roughly 130,000 clones, approximately 84% being singletons. Material for sequencing was PBMCs or T cells enriched from blood (not recorded which). The receptors come from a woman aged 45-60 years with acute COVID-19.

This clone was counted a single time. This chain links TRBV5-6 with TRBJ1-1, with D maybe TRBD1 (5 bases). Germline assignment: CDR1 SGHDT and CDR2 YYEEEE. Deletions cut 7 bases from V and 3 bases from J, with 16 bases between. The CDR3 consists of 14 residues. This chain's CDR3 is CASGYPGIDTEAFF. CDR3 DNA: TGTGCCAGCGGGTACCCAGGGATAGACACTGAAGCTTTCTTT.

This chain links TRBV19 with TRBJ2-5, with TRBD1 matching 9 bases. The CDR3 covers 16 residues. After removal of 4 bases from V and 2 bases from J, the junction contained 8 bases not matched to a gene. Per germline, CDR1 LNHDA and CDR2 SQIVND (reference sequence). DNA for the CDR3: TGTGCCAGTAGTAAGCGGGACAGGGCGTTTCAAGAGACCCAGTACTTC. It yields the protein CASSKRDRAFQETQYF.

The chain is built from TRBV20-1 and TRBJ2-7; perhaps TRBD1 as D (5 bases). CDR3 length: 10 residues. Germline V gene lookup returns CDR1 DFQATT and CDR2 SNEGSKA (reference sequence). The V end lost 4 bases, the J end lost 6 bases, and 7 bases lay between the germline ends. In DNA, the CDR3 is TGCAGTGCTATTAGGGGCGAGCAGTACTTC. This translates into CSAIRGEQYF.

The chain is built from TRBV2 and TRBJ1-3; D is uncertain. V lost 4 bases, J lost 0 bases, and 7 bases lay in between. This CDR3 contains 14 residues. Germline V gives CDR1 SNHLY, CDR2 FYNNEI. CDR3 in amino acids: CASSGRNSGNTIYF. CDR3 nucleotides: TGTGCCAGCAGTGGCAGGAACTCTGGAAACACCATATATTTT.

The rearrangement uses TRBV4-3 and TRBJ1-2, with 7 bases fitting TRBD1. The CDR3 has 15 amino acids. Trimming cost V 4 bases and J 0 bases; bases outside gene matches: 5. CDR1 and CDR2 from the germline V gene are LGHNA and YSLEER. DNA for the CDR3: TGCGCCAGCAGCCGAGGGACAGATGCTAACTATGGCTACACCTTC. Its protein product is CASSRGTDANYGYTF.